The 23 T cell receptor beta chains listed next were all sequenced from one sample in a study of blood T cell repertoires in COVID-19. This table comes from immunoSEQ multiplex PCR, and its TCRdb copy is limited to in-frame clones, with some not included. The table has approximately 140,000 clones, about 83% seen once. Sequences were obtained from peripheral blood. The receptors shown here come from a man between 25 and 39 years old with COVID-19, enrolled during active disease.

The chain has TRBV18 and TRBJ1-6; 9 bases map to TRBD1. CDR3 length: 14 amino acids. Germline assignment: CDR1 KGHSH and CDR2 LQKENI. V shed 5 bases, J shed 15 bases, and the junction held 11 bases outside the gene matches. The CDR3 sequence is CASSSRDRALFLHF. The CDR3 DNA reads as TGTGCCAGCTCATCCCGGGACAGGGCCTTATTCCTCCACTTT.

This clone was seen a single time. The chain has TRBV28 and TRBJ2-7, with TRBD1 matching over 9 bases. The V gene end was trimmed by 3 bases and the J gene end by 4 bases; junction bases not matched to a gene: 1. Germline CDR1 reads MDHEN; CDR2 reads SYDVKM. The CDR3 extends over 13 amino acids. DNA of the CDR3: TGTGCCAGCAGTTTTGGACAGGGGTACGAGCAGTACTTC. As protein: CASSFGQGYEQYF.

This rearrangement joins TRBV5-6 to TRBJ1-6; no clear D. The CDR3 loop spans 14 amino acids. Trimming pared 0 bases from V and 5 bases from J, leaving 6 bases between. The germline CDR1 and CDR2 sequences are SGHDT and YYEEEE. CDR3 sequence: CASSLEPDNSPLHF. The CDR3 nucleotides are TGTGCCAGCAGCTTGGAACCGGATAATTCACCCCTCCACTTT.

As DNA, the CDR3 is TGCGCCAGCAGCCAGGAACTCTTAGCGGGAGGGTTATATGAGCAGTTCTTC. It specifies CASSQELLAGGLYEQFF. The chain carries TRBV4-3 and TRBJ2-1; 11 bases are a match to TRBD2. Germline lookup yields CDR1 LGHNA and CDR2 YSLEER. With V trimmed by 3 bases and J by 8 bases, 12 bases remained unmatched. The length of the CDR3 is 17 residues.

V usage is TRBV15 and J usage is TRBJ2-5; 7 bases agree with TRBD2. The junction had 6 bases not matched to a gene; V was cut back by 3 bases and J by 2 bases. CDR1 LNHNV and CDR2 YYDKDF come from the germline V gene (reference sequence). The CDR3 is made up of 15 amino acids. CDR3 loop: CATSRSGNLQETQYF. Written as DNA, the CDR3 is TGTGCCACCAGCAGGAGCGGGAATTTGCAAGAGACCCAGTACTTC. The entire variable domain, with the rest obtained from reference TRBV15 and TRBJ2-5, is as follows: DAMVIQNPRYQVTQFGKPVTLSCSQTLNHNVMYWYQQKSSQAPKLLFHYYDKDFNNEADTPDNFQSRRPNTSFCFLDIRSPGLGDTAMYLCATSRSGNLQETQYFGPGTRLLVL.

The chain links TRBV29-1 to TRBJ2-1; 9 bases fit TRBD2. The ends lost 7 bases at V and 7 bases at J; junction bases unmatched: 11. The CDR3 spans 14 residues. Germline CDR1 and CDR2: SQVTM and ANQGSEA. CDR3 coding DNA: TGCAGCGCTACGAGTAGCGGGAGTTCTAATGAGCAGTTCTTC. Amino acid sequence: CSATSSGSSNEQFF.

The chain is built from TRBV27 and TRBJ1-1, with TRBD1 as a possible D gene (5 bases). The germline V gene has CDR1 MNHEY and CDR2 SMNVEV (reference sequence). V was cut by 10 bases and J by 11 bases, with 17 bases left in between. This CDR3 is 11 amino acids long. The CDR3 bases are TGTGCCATCGGGGGGGGGATGCGGGCTTTCTTT. Its protein product is CAIGGGMRAFF.

This chain links TRBV18 with TRBJ2-7, with 9 nucleotides matching TRBD1. Germline lookup yields CDR1 KGHSH and CDR2 LQKENI. The V segment lost 3 bases and the J segment 4 bases; nucleotides outside the gene matches: 4. The CDR3 spans 14 residues. CDR3 sequence reads: CASSPSGTGYEQYF. CDR3 nucleotide sequence: TGTGCCAGCTCACCTTCCGGGACAGGGTACGAGCAGTACTTC.

The chain recombines TRBV28 with TRBJ1-5; 10 bases are shared with TRBD1. This CDR3 region has 13 residues. V was clipped by 6 bases and J by 6 bases; unmatched bases: 2. Germline V lookup: CDR1 MDHEN, CDR2 SYDVKM. The CDR3 DNA is TGTGCCAGCAGATGGGACAGGGGTCAGCCCCAGCATTTT. Protein sequence: CASRWDRGQPQHF.

This chain connects TRBV11-2 to TRBJ2-7; 7 nucleotides align to TRBD1. Losses at the gene ends were 3 bases for V and 10 bases for J; bases not matched to a gene: 9. The CDR3 extends over 13 amino acids. CDR1 is SGHAT, CDR2 FQNNGV, per germline. CDR3: CASSLEDRSGQYF. The CDR3 DNA sequence: TGTGCCAGCAGCTTGGAGGACAGGTCGGGCCAGTACTTC.

This clone was counted a single time. The chain uses TRBV4-1 and TRBJ1-4; possibly TRBD1 for D (5 bases). CDR1 is MGHRA, CDR2 YSYEKL, per germline. Trimming shortened V by 1 base and J by 15 bases, and 9 bases separated the two germline ends. The CDR3 covers 11 residues. CDR3 residues: CASSQGRDLFF. The CDR3 DNA is TGCGCCAGCAGCCAAGGACGGGACTTGTTTTTT.

The rearrangement joins TRBV4-3 to TRBJ2-7, with D unresolved. Trimming took 0 bases from V and 7 from J, leaving 10 bases between them. CDR3 size: 13 residues. Germline V gene lookup returns CDR1 LGHNA and CDR2 YSLEER. The CDR3 reads CASSQDTSVEQYF. Here the CDR3 DNA reads TGCGCCAGCAGCCAAGATACGTCGGTAGAGCAGTACTTC.

The chain uses TRBV28 and TRBJ2-7; 10 bases align to TRBD2. The germline V gene encodes CDR1 MDHEN and CDR2 SYDVKM. V was clipped by 5 bases and J by 7 bases; unmatched bases: 5. CDR3 length: 13 amino acids. CDR3 bases: TGTGCCAGCAGTCCACTAGCGGGACGGGAGCAGTACTTC. Residues: CASSPLAGREQYF. The entire variable domain, with the rest obtained from reference TRBV28 and TRBJ2-7, is as follows: DVKVTQSSRYLVKRTGEKVFLECVQDMDHENMFWYRQDPGLGLRLIYFSYDVKMKEKGDIPEGYSVSREKKERFSLILESASTNQTSMYLCASSPLAGREQYFGPGTRLTVT.

The chain links TRBV19 to TRBJ2-1; possible D gene TRBD2, 6 bases. The V gene's germline CDR1 is LNHDA and CDR2 SQIVND (reference sequence). This CDR3 is 12 amino acids long. Trimming left V 3 bases short and J 16 bases short, with 16 bases between. The DNA of the CDR3 is TGTGCCAGTAGTATTGGGCGGGACCAAATCTTCTTC. It specifies CASSIGRDQIFF.

V and J are TRBV4-1 and TRBJ1-5; the match to TRBD1 covers 10 bases. The J segment lost 5 bases and the V segment lost 4 bases, leaving 2 bases of the junction unmatched. CDR1 is MGHRA and CDR2 is YSYEKL in the germline V gene. The CDR3 runs to 14 residues. CDR3 DNA: TGCGCCAGCAGCCCGGGGACAGGGGATCAGCCCCAGCATTTT. Amino acids: CASSPGTGDQPQHF.

CDR3 loop: CSAFTDTSYTF. In DNA, the CDR3 is TGCAGTGCTTTCACGGACACTTCATACACCTTC. The chain joins TRBV20-1 to TRBJ1-2, with TRBD1 as a possible D gene (5 bases). CDR3 size: 11 residues. Trimming stripped 5 bases from V and 11 bases from J, with 15 bases between. The germline V gene has CDR1 DFQATT and CDR2 SNEGSKA (reference sequence).

The rearrangement uses TRBV7-2 and TRBJ2-5, with 12 nucleotides matching TRBD2. The CDR3 contains 15 residues. With 3 bases clipped from V and 9 bases from J, the junction kept 8 bases outside the gene matches. The germline V gene encodes CDR1 SGHTA and CDR2 FQGNSA. CDR3 amino acids: CASSFGLAGGEAQYF. The CDR3 DNA is TGTGCCAGCAGCTTTGGTCTAGCGGGAGGGGAGGCCCAGTACTTC.

J is TRBJ2-7 and V is TRBV27; D is unresolved. Germline V lookup: CDR1 MNHEY, CDR2 SMNVEV (reference sequence). The ends were cut back, 5 bases at V and 3 bases at J, with 8 bases in the middle. The CDR3 spans 12 residues. CDR3 residues: CASSPNNYEQYF. CDR3 nucleotides: TGTGCCAGCAGTCCCAACAACTACGAGCAGTACTTC.

This clone was seen a handful of times. V and J are TRBV30 and TRBJ2-1; perhaps TRBD1 as D (6 bases). Germline CDR1 GTSNPN, CDR2 SVGIG (reference sequence). V dropped 0 bases and J dropped 5 bases, with 17 bases sitting between them. The CDR3 runs to 16 residues. CDR3 loop: CAWSVPGARINNEQFF. The DNA for the CDR3 is TGTGCCTGGAGTGTTCCAGGGGCTCGGATAAACAATGAGCAGTTCTTC.

This clone is a singleton in its sample. As DNA, the CDR3 is TGTGCCAGCAGCTTAGGGACAGGGGATCCCAGGGCCGAGCAGTACTTC. Encoded protein: CASSLGTGDPRAEQYF. The J gene is TRBJ2-7, the V gene TRBV7-9, with TRBD1 matching 9 bases. V was clipped by 1 base and J by 6 bases; unmatched bases: 10. Germline CDR1 reads SEHNR; CDR2 reads FQNEAQ (reference sequence). The CDR3 runs 16 residues.

This clone occurred a few times. This chain links TRBV19 with TRBJ2-4; 11 nucleotides agree with TRBD2. Trimming cost V 5 bases and J 2 bases; bases outside gene matches: 5. This CDR3 comprises 16 residues. Per germline, CDR1 LNHDA and CDR2 SQIVND (reference sequence). In DNA form, the CDR3 reads TGTGCCAGTAGTTCGGGGACTAGCGGAACCAAAAACATTCAGTACTTC. Translating it yields CASSSGTSGTKNIQYF.

The chain combines TRBV6-5 with TRBJ2-5; 7 bases are a match to TRBD2. The germline V gene encodes CDR1 MNHEY and CDR2 SVGAGI. The CDR3 consists of 15 residues. V dropped 8 bases and J dropped 2; count of bases not matched to a gene: 11. The CDR3 bases are TGTGCCAGCGGGCTGACCGGGGGGAATCAAGAGACCCAGTACTTC. The encoded protein is CASGLTGGNQETQYF.

V is TRBV10-3 and J is TRBJ2-1; 10 bases are a match to TRBD2. V was clipped by 6 bases and J by 0 bases; unmatched bases: 5. CDR1 and CDR2 from the germline V gene are ENHRY and SYGVKD. This CDR3 is built from 16 residues. CDR3 loop: CAIRPSSGSSYNEQFF. CDR3 sequence (DNA): TGTGCCATCAGACCCTCTAGCGGGAGCTCCTACAATGAGCAGTTCTTC.